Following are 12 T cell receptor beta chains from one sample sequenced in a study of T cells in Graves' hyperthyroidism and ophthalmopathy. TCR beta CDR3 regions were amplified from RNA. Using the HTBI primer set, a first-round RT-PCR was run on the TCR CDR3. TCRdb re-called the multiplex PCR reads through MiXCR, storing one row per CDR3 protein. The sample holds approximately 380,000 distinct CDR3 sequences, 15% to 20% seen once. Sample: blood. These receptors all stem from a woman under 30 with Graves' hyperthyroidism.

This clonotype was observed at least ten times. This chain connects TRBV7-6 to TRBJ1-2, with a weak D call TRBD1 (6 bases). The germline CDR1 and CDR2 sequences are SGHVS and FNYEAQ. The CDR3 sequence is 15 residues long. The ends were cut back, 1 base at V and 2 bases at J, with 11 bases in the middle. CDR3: CASSLVMGANYGYTF. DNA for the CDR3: TGTGCCAGCAGCTTAGTAATGGGGGCGAACTATGGCTACACCTTC.

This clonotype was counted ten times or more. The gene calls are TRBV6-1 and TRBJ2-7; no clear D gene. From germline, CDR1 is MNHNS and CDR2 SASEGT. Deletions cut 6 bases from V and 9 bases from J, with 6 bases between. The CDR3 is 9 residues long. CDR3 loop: CASSGTQYF. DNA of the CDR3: TGTGCCAGCAGCGGTACGCAGTACTTC.

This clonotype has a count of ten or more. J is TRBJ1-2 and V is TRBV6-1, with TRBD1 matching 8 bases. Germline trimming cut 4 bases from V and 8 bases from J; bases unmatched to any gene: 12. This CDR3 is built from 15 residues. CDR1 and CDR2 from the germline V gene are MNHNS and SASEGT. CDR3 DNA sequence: TGTGCCAGCAGTGGGACAGGGTTAGGGACGGCGGGCTACACCTTC. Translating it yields CASSGTGLGTAGYTF.

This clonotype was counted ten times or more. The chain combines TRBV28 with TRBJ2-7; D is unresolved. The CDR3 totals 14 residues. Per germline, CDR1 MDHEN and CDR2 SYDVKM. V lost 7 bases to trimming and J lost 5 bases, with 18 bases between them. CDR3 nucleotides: TGTGCCAGCACCACTCCAGGTACCCACCACGAGCAGTACTTC. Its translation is CASTTPGTHHEQYF.

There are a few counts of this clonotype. The CDR3, as DNA: TGTGCCACTTATTATGGGCAGGGGGGAGGACAGCCCCAGCATTTT. This gives the protein CATYYGQGGGQPQHF. The chain carries TRBV30 and TRBJ1-5, with 7 bases fitting TRBD1. The germline gives CDR1 GTSNPN, CDR2 SVGIG (reference sequence). The trim removed 8 bases at V and 7 bases at J, leaving 17 bases unmatched. The CDR3 totals 15 residues.

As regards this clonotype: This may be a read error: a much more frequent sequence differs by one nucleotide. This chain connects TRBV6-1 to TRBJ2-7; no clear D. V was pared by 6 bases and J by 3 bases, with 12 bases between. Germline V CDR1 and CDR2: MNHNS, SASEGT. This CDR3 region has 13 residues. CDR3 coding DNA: TGTGCCAGCAGAAGCAATGGGGTCTACGAGCAGTACTTC. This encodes CASRSNGVYEQYF.

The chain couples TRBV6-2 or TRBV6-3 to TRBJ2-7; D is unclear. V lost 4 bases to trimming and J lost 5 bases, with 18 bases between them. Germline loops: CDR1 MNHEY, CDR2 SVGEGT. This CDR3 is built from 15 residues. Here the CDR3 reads CASSSRQLGLDEQYF. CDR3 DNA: TGTGCCAGCAGTTCCCGACAACTGGGTTTAGACGAGCAGTACTTC.

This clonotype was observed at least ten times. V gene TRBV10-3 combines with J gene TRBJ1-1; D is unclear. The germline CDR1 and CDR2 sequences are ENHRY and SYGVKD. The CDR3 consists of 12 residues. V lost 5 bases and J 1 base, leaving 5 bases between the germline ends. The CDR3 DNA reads TGTGCCATCAGTAGCCAGAACACTGAAGCTTTCTTT. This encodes CAISSQNTEAFF.

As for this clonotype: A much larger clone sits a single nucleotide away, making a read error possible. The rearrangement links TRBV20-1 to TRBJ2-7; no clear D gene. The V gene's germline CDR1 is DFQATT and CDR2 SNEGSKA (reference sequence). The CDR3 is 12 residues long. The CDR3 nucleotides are TGCAGCGCGAACCTCTGGGGTATCGAGCAGTACTTC. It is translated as CSANLWGIEQYF.

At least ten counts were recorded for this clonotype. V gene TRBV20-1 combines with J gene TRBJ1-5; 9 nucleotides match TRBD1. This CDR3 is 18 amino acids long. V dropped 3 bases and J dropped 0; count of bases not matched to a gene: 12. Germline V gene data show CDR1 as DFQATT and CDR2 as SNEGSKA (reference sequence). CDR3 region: CSASAQGARENSNQPQHF. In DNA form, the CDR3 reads TGCAGTGCTAGTGCACAGGGGGCACGGGAAAATAGCAATCAGCCCCAGCATTTT.

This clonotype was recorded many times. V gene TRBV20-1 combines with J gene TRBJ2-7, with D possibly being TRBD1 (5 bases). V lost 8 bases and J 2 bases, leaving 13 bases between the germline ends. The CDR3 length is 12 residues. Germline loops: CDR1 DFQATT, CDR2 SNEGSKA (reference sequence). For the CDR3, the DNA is TGCAGTCTTGGCAGGGCTACCTACGAGCAGTACTTC. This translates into CSLGRATYEQYF.

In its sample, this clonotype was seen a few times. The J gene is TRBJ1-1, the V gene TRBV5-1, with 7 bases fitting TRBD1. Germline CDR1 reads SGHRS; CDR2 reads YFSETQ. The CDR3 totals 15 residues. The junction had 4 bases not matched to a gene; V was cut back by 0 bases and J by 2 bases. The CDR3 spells CASSLGGGLNTEAFF. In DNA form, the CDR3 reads TGCGCCAGCAGCTTGGGAGGGGGCCTAAACACTGAAGCTTTCTTT.